This entry describes one TCR beta chain. The source of the sample is a study of blood T cell repertoires in COVID-19. Study as a whole: Acute and convalescent COVID-19 specimens originated in the United States, Italy and Spain. PBMCs, B-cell-depleted T cells, or T cells provided the cDNA or gDNA that made up the material.

Germline CDR1 MNHNS, CDR2 SASEGT. The CDR3 has 16 amino acids. V dropped 2 bases and J dropped 3 bases, with 14 bases sitting between them. Original methodology: By means of reference gene primer amplification, nucleated cell counts were estimated. Method: immunoSEQ multiplex PCR; TCRdb's copy keeps in-frame clones and lacks some. That table is the source of V, J and clone size, and D and trimming were worked out from the DNA. The sample consists of roughly 250,000 clones, approximately 78% of them appearing once. Sequencing used peripheral blood. The V and J genes are TRBV6-1 and TRBJ1-5, with D maybe TRBD1 (5 bases). This receptor was obtained from a woman aged 55-70 years with active or convalescent COVID-19. The DNA for the CDR3 is TGTGCCAGCAGTGAAAATTGGGCAGGGTTCAATCAGCCCCAGCATTTT. Protein: CASSENWAGFNQPQHF.